Listed below are T cell receptor beta chains from one sample, sequenced in a study of shared clonotypes between healthy human individuals. The data were produced by immunoSEQ multiplex PCR, yet TCRdb's version contains in-frame clones alone and is incomplete. The data contain roughly 2.2 million clones, 80% to 95% of them singletons. Sequenced: naive CD4+ T cells from PBMCs. The receptor source for this set is a man aged 18 to 35 in good health. Some clones in this sample may be carry-over from other donors' samples. Both conserved end residues are part of each CDR3. D genes are given only for firm matches. The size field is filled for only some rows; it gives once, few, many or a size class.

v_gene	d_gene	abundance	j_gene	CDR3nt	CDR3aa
TRBV5-4	TRBD1	-	TRBJ2-1	TGTGCCAGCAGCTTGGATGGGACAGGTGAGCAGTTCTTC	CASSLDGTGEQFF
TRBV25-1	-	-	TRBJ2-2	TGTGCCAGCAGTGATTTAGGGACGTTGACCGGGGAGCTGTTTTTT	CASSDLGTLTGELFF
TRBV7-9	TRBD2	-	TRBJ2-5	TGTGCCAGCAGCCCACCGGGACTAGCGGGATCACGGGCCCAGTACTTC	CASSPPGLAGSRAQYF
TRBV15	TRBD1	-	TRBJ1-5	TGTGCCACCAGCAGAGATCCCCACGGACAGGGGGGACGAGGTCAGCCCCAGCATTTT	CATSRDPHGQGGRGQPQHF
TRBV28	TRBD1	once	TRBJ2-7	TGTGCCAGCAGTCTCAGGGGGTCTACCTCCTACGAGCAGTACTTC	CASSLRGSTSYEQYF
TRBV4-1	-	-	TRBJ2-2	TGCGCCAGCAGCCAGCGCTTCCCTGGAGTGGGCACCGGGGAGCTGTTTTTT	CASSQRFPGVGTGELFF
TRBV6-4	TRBD2	-	TRBJ2-2	TGTGCCAGCAGTCCCGGGACTAGCGGGACGGGCGGGGAGCTGTTTTTT	CASSPGTSGTGGELFF
TRBV5-1	-	-	TRBJ1-1	TGCGCCAGCAGCCCGGACATCCCAAACACTGAAGCTTTCTTT	CASSPDIPNTEAFF
TRBV27	TRBD2	-	TRBJ2-5	TGTGCCAGCAGTTCCCCGGGACTAGGAGTAGAGACCCAGTACTTC	CASSSPGLGVETQYF
TRBV7-9	-	-	TRBJ2-7	TGTGCCAGCAGCTTACAGGGTACGTCCTACGAGCAGTACTTC	CASSLQGTSYEQYF
TRBV10-2	-	-	TRBJ1-3	TGCGCCAGTTTCCCTGTGGGGCGAGACTCTGGAAACACCATATATTTT	CASFPVGRDSGNTIYF
TRBV5-1	TRBD2	-	TRBJ2-5	TGCGCCAGCAGCTTGCGCGGACTAGCGGGGGGAGAGACCCAGTACTTC	CASSLRGLAGGETQYF
TRBV5-1	TRBD2	-	TRBJ2-7	TGCGCCAGCAGCCCCGGGGGGTACTTCTACGAGCAGTACTTC	CASSPGGYFYEQYF
TRBV4-1	TRBD2	-	TRBJ2-1	TGCGCCAGCAGCCAAGGGGGACTAGTAAGGTCCTACAATGAGCAGTTCTTC	CASSQGGLVRSYNEQFF
TRBV7-9	TRBD2	-	TRBJ2-2	TGTGCCAGCAGCTTAGTAAGCGGGACGGCCGGGGAGCTGTTTTTT	CASSLVSGTAGELFF
TRBV5-1	-	-	TRBJ1-1	TGCGCCAGCAGCATGGGACCGAATAATTATGAAGCTTTCTTT	CASSMGPNNYEAFF
TRBV9	TRBD2	-	TRBJ2-1	TGTGCCAGCAGCGTAGCGGGAGGGCCTAACTATGAGCAGTTCTTC	CASSVAGGPNYEQFF
TRBV7-4	TRBD1	-	TRBJ2-7	TGTGCCAGCAGCTTAGCTACGGACAGGCCCTACGAGCAGTACTTC	CASSLATDRPYEQYF
TRBV29-1	-	-	TRBJ2-7	TGCAGCGTCCGGACGCCCCTGACCTACGAGCAGTACTTC	CSVRTPLTYEQYF
TRBV7-2	-	few	TRBJ1-2	TGTGCCAGCAGCCAAAGAGGGGGACTGGATGGCTACACCTTC	CASSQRGGLDGYTF
TRBV5-6	-	-	TRBJ2-5	TGTGCCAGCAGCTTGGCCAAGGTTCGACAAGAGACCCAGTACTTC	CASSLAKVRQETQYF
TRBV28	-	-	TRBJ2-1	TGTGCCACCACACGGTACAATGAGCAGTTCTTC	CATTRYNEQFF
TRBV5-1	TRBD1	-	TRBJ2-3	TGCGCCAGCAGCGGGGGACAGGGGGCAACAGATACGCAGTATTTT	CASSGGQGATDTQYF
TRBV30	TRBD2	-	TRBJ2-7	TGTGCCTGGAGTGTACGTATAGGACTAGCGGGAGCCTACGAGCAGTACTTC	CAWSVRIGLAGAYEQYF
TRBV5-1	TRBD2	-	TRBJ2-3	TGCGCCAGCAGCTTGGCAGCGGGGCTAGGCACAGATACGCAGTATTTT	CASSLAAGLGTDTQYF
TRBV6-4	TRBD2	-	TRBJ2-1	TGTGCCAGCAGTGACTCGATGGCGGGAGAGTTAAATGAGCAGTTCTTC	CASSDSMAGELNEQFF